This TCR beta chain derives from a study of OX40 agonist ivuxolimab in advanced cancers. The length of the CDR3 is 15 residues. In germline, CDR1 is SEHNR, CDR2 FQNEAQ (reference sequence). Trimming left V 1 base short and J 2 bases short, with 11 bases between. This table comes from immunoSEQ multiplex PCR, and its TCRdb copy is limited to in-frame clones, with some not included. The sample gives tens of thousands of clones, approximately 84% of which show up once; approximately 3% is in the top ten. Study-level findings and limits: In the 0.1-3.0 mg/kg groups, partial responders showed among the lowest expansion.

This clone was observed a single time. The antigen is undetermined. The rearrangement uses TRBV7-9 and TRBJ1-1; the D gene is possibly TRBD1 (5 bases). The sequences come from CD4+ or CD8+ T cells sorted from blood, collected in a trial of the OX40 agonist ivuxolimab. This TCR was recovered from an adult with an advanced solid tumor such as melanoma, head and neck, liver or kidney cancer. The CDR3 here is CASSLDRGRNTEAFF. In DNA, the CDR3 is TGTGCCAGCAGCTTAGATAGGGGCAGAAACACTGAAGCTTTCTTT.